Described below is a single T cell receptor (beta chain) sequence and its context. This sample is drawn from a study of shared clonotypes between healthy human individuals. Study-level background: With ages of 18 to 49, the donors were two women and three men.

The donors, all of them Caucasian adults, lived in Nashville, Tennessee. Unsorted PBMC replicate PCRs drew on roughly 290 ng DNA, representing 25,000 to 30,000 T cell genomes. Ten immunoSEQ deep assay plates were used to sequence unsorted PBMC DNA. Some clones are missing from TCRdb's copy, which holds only in-frame ones; the method was immunoSEQ multiplex PCR. This sample yields about 470,000 clones, of which roughly three quarters are seen a single time; around 14% belongs to the top ten. Germline CDR1 and CDR2: GTSNPN and SVGIG (reference sequence). The CDR3 is made up of 15 amino acids. The V gene end was trimmed by 0 bases and the J gene end by 5 bases; junction bases not matched to a gene: 5.

The specimen was PBMCs. The chain uses TRBV30 and TRBJ1-5, with 9 positions matching TRBD1. The clonotype was recovered from a woman in her thirties or forties in good health. Some clones in this sample may be carry-over from other donors' samples. CDR3 bases: TGTGCCTGGAGTGTCGGACAGGGGATGGATCAGCCCCAGCATTTT. Translated: CAWSVGQGMDQPQHF.